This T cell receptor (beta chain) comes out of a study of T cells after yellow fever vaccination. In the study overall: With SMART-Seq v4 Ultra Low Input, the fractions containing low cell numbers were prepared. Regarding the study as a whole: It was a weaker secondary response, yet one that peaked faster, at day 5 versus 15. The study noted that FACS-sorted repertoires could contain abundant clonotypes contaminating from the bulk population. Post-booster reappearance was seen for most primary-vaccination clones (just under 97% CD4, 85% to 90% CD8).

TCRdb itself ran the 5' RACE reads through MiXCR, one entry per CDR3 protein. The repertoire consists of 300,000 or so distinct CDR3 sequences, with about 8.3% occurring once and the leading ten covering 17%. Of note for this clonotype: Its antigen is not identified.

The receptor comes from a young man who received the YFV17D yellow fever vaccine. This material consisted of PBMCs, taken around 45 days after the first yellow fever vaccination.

The CDR3 DNA reads TGTGCCAGCAGCCCCATTGGGGCGGTCCAGCATTTT. It translates to CASSPIGAVQHF. The genes are TRBV7-6 and TRBJ1-5; D may be TRBD1 (5 bases). The V end lost 5 bases, the J end lost 12 bases, and 14 bases lay between the germline ends. Per the germline V gene, CDR1 is SGHVS and CDR2 is FNYEAQ. This CDR3 is 12 amino acids long.